This T cell receptor beta chain was retrieved from a study of technical replicates of blood from a few donors. Germline lookup yields CDR1 SGHTA and CDR2 FQGTGA. There are 18 residues in the CDR3. Losses at the gene ends were 0 bases for V and 4 bases for J; bases not matched to a gene: 12. This clone has just one count. TCRdb's table, derived via immunoSEQ multiplex PCR, lists solely in-frame clones and lacks some. The profile shows approximately 50,000 clones, more than 70% of them singletons. The TCR originated in a human donor in good health. Some clones in this sample may be carry-over from other donors' samples. V gene TRBV7-3 combines with J gene TRBJ1-1; 9 bases are shared with TRBD1. The sample was PBMCs. CDR3 nucleotide sequence: TGTGCCAGCAGCTTAACGTCGATCTTCGGGACAGGGTTCACTGAAGCTTTCTTT. Amino acid sequence: CASSLTSIFGTGFTEAFF.